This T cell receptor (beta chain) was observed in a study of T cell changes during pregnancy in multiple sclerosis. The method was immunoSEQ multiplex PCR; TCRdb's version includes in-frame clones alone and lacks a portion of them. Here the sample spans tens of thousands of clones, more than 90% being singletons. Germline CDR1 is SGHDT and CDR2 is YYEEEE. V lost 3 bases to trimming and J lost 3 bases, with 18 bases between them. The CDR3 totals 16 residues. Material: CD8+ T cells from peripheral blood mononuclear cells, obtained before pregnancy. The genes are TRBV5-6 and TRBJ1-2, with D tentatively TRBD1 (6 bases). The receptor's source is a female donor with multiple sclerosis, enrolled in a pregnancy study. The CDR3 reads CASSSGGLGQYYGYTF. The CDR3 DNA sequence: TGTGCCAGCAGCTCTGGCGGGTTGGGACAATACTATGGCTACACCTTC.